Listed below are T cell receptor beta chains from one sample, sequenced in a study of blood T cell repertoires in COVID-19. Using immunoSEQ multiplex PCR, the repertoire was profiled, and TCRdb retains in-frame clones only, with some absent. The sample holds roughly 230,000 clones, about nine tenths seen once. Sequencing used peripheral blood. The receptors were sampled from a man aged 30 to 45 with COVID-19, enrolled during active disease. Each CDR3 is given with its conserved first and last residue. The D gene is left open where the match is weak. The size entry is marked missing in some rows and otherwise reads once, few, many or a size class.

d_gene	v_gene	j_gene	abundance	CDR3aa	CDR3nt
TRBD2	TRBV19	TRBJ2-1	once	CASRVLAGGNNEQFF	TGTGCCAGTAGAGTTCTAGCGGGGGGTAACAATGAGCAGTTCTTC
.	TRBV19	TRBJ1-5	.	CASREVTNQPQHF	TGTGCCAGTAGGGAAGTGACAAATCAGCCCCAGCATTTT
TRBD1	TRBV10-1	TRBJ2-1	few	CASSPDRGHQNEQFF	TGCGCCAGCAGTCCGGACAGGGGACACCAGAATGAGCAGTTCTTC
TRBD1	TRBV2	TRBJ1-2	.	CASNGQGYYGYTF	TGTGCCAGCAACGGACAGGGGTACTATGGCTACACCTTC
TRBD1	TRBV7-3	TRBJ1-6	.	CASSWWAGTGDSPLHF	TGTGCCAGCAGCTGGTGGGCCGGGACAGGGGATTCACCCCTCCACTTT
.	TRBV19	TRBJ1-5	.	CASKALRQGIGPQHF	TGTGCCAGCAAGGCCCTGCGGCAGGGAATAGGACCCCAGCATTTT
TRBD1	TRBV7-6	TRBJ1-1	.	CASSPRQGANTEAFF	TGTGCCAGCAGCCCCAGACAGGGGGCTAACACTGAAGCTTTCTTT
TRBD1	TRBV4-1	TRBJ2-3	.	CASSPRQGRTDTQYF	TGCGCCAGCAGCCCTAGACAGGGGAGGACAGATACGCAGTATTTT
.	TRBV29-1	TRBJ2-1	.	CSVVSGNEQFF	TGCAGCGTTGTAAGCGGCAATGAGCAGTTCTTC
.	TRBV29-1	TRBJ1-3	.	CSVGGQGNTIYF	TGCAGCGTTGGCGGACAGGGAAACACCATATATTTT
TRBD1	TRBV19	TRBJ1-5	.	CASSRDSLWPQHF	TGTGCCAGTAGTAGGGACAGTTTATGGCCCCAGCATTTT
TRBD2	TRBV4-1	TRBJ2-3	.	CASSQAAGWTDTQYF	TGCGCCAGCAGCCAAGCAGCGGGGTGGACAGATACGCAGTATTTT
TRBD1	TRBV27	TRBJ1-5	.	CASSLATGGNQPQHF	TGTGCCAGCAGTTTAGCAACAGGGGGCAATCAGCCCCAGCATTTT
.	TRBV7-2	TRBJ2-3	.	CASSTKRTILDTQYF	TGTGCCAGCAGCACCAAAAGGACTATCCTGGATACGCAGTATTTT
TRBD1	TRBV5-1	TRBJ1-6	.	CASRGLTGVGLPLHF	TGCGCCAGCAGGGGACTGACAGGGGTTGGTTTACCCCTCCACTTT
.	TRBV11-2	TRBJ1-6	few	CASSLDENSPLHF	TGTGCCAGCAGCCTCGATGAGAATTCACCCCTCCACTTT
TRBD1	TRBV30	TRBJ1-4	.	CAWNEPGQLQLNEKLFF	TGTGCCTGGAATGAACCGGGACAGCTACAGCTTAATGAAAAACTGTTTTTT
.	TRBV5-5	TRBJ2-2	.	CASSSEGAGNTGELFF	TGTGCCAGCAGCTCGGAAGGGGCAGGGAACACCGGGGAGCTGTTTTTT
TRBD1	TRBV13	TRBJ1-1	.	CASSLTGDDTEAFF	TGTGCCAGCAGCTTAACAGGGGATGACACTGAAGCTTTCTTT
TRBD2	TRBV7-9	TRBJ2-5	.	CASSPRGGGQETQYF	TGTGCCAGCAGCCCCCGCGGGGGAGGCCAAGAGACCCAGTACTTC
TRBD1	TRBV7-9	TRBJ2-3	.	CASSLSGQGTDTQYF	TGTGCCAGCAGCTTATCGGGACAGGGCACAGATACGCAGTATTTT
.	TRBV7-3	TRBJ2-3	.	CASGEHNTDTQYF	TGTGCCAGCGGGGAGCATAACACAGATACGCAGTATTTT
.	TRBV20-1	TRBJ2-3	.	CSASPQGTDTQYF	TGCAGTGCTAGTCCGCAGGGGACAGATACGCAGTATTTT
TRBD2	TRBV7-6	TRBJ2-2	.	CASSPKKSGGGKLFF	TGTGCCAGCAGCCCCAAAAAAAGCGGGGGAGGGAAGCTGTTTTTT
TRBD1	TRBV29-1	TRBJ1-1	.	CSVAQGGHTEAFF	TGCAGCGTTGCACAGGGGGGGCACACTGAAGCTTTCTTT
.	TRBV5-1	TRBJ1-6	few	CASSLEGEAYNSPLHF	TGCGCCAGCAGCTTGGAAGGGGAAGCCTATAATTCACCCCTCCACTTT
TRBD1	TRBV5-1	TRBJ2-3	.	CASSGGQGEADTQYF	TGCGCCAGCAGCGGGGGACAGGGGGAGGCAGATACGCAGTATTTT
.	TRBV25-1	TRBJ1-3	.	CASSEFRGPGNTIYF	TGTGCCAGCAGTGAATTCAGGGGCCCTGGAAACACCATATATTTT
TRBD1	TRBV9	TRBJ2-7	.	CASSVGLSTGSYEQYF	TGTGCCAGCAGCGTAGGTCTGTCGACAGGGTCCTACGAGCAGTACTTC
TRBD1	TRBV7-2	TRBJ1-5	.	CASSSLQGASQPQHF	TGTGCCAGCAGCTCGTTACAGGGGGCGAGTCAGCCCCAGCATTTT
TRBD1	TRBV27	TRBJ2-2	.	CASSLKQGAQTGELFF	TGTGCCAGCAGTTTGAAACAGGGGGCGCAGACCGGGGAGCTGTTTTTT
TRBD2	TRBV7-2	TRBJ2-5	once	CASSLRPGLAGIRETQYF	TGTGCCAGCAGCTTACGCCCAGGACTAGCGGGGATTCGCGAGACCCAGTACTTC
TRBD1	TRBV6-5	TRBJ2-1	.	CASSFNGQDGEQFF	TGTGCCAGCAGTTTTAACGGACAGGATGGTGAGCAGTTCTTC
TRBD2	TRBV24-1	TRBJ2-3	.	CATSAGRGGYDTQYF	TGTGCCACCAGTGCGGGGCGGGGGGGCTATGATACGCAGTATTTT